Shown below are 19 T cell receptor beta chains from a single sample sequenced in a study of blood T cell repertoires in COVID-19. TCRdb's copy holds only in-frame clones and misses some; the assay was immunoSEQ multiplex PCR. The sample carries roughly 380,000 clones, about 89% recorded once. Material: peripheral blood. These receptors were obtained from a woman between 40 and 55 years old with COVID-19, enrolled during active disease.

This clone occurred once. The chain couples TRBV27 to TRBJ1-6, with 8 bases fitting TRBD1. This CDR3 has 20 amino acids. The J segment lost 1 base and the V segment lost 3 bases, leaving 14 bases of the junction unmatched. Germline CDR1 MNHEY, CDR2 SMNVEV (reference sequence). DNA for the CDR3: TGTGCCAGCAGTTTCCTAGACCCCGGACAGGGACGTTCCTATAATTCACCCCTCCACTTT. Amino acid sequence: CASSFLDPGQGRSYNSPLHF.

The genes are TRBV2 and TRBJ1-5, with D unclear. Germline V gene lookup returns CDR1 SNHLY and CDR2 FYNNEI. CDR3 size: 14 residues. Trimming shortened V by 7 bases and J by 8 bases, and 18 bases separated the two germline ends. In nucleotides, the CDR3 is TGTGCCAGCAAGGTTGGCAGCCCGGGGAAGCCCCAGCATTTT. Encoded protein: CASKVGSPGKPQHF.

The chain combines TRBV28 with TRBJ1-4, with TRBD1 as a possible D gene (5 bases). The V and J ends lost 4 bases and 3 bases respectively, with 12 bases between them. Germline-derived CDR1 and CDR2 are MDHEN and SYDVKM. This CDR3 has 15 residues. The CDR3 here is CASSSPGGANEKLFF. For the CDR3, the DNA is TGTGCCAGCAGTTCCCCCGGGGGAGCTAATGAAAAACTGTTTTTT.

This chain uses TRBV7-9 with TRBJ2-7; the match to TRBD1 covers 9 bases. CDR1 is SEHNR and CDR2 is FQNEAQ in the germline V gene (reference sequence). V was pared by 5 bases and J by 3 bases, with 5 bases of the junction left unmatched. This CDR3 spans 14 amino acids. The CDR3 protein is CASSPGTGIYEQYF. CDR3 DNA: TGTGCCAGCAGCCCCGGGACAGGGATCTACGAGCAGTACTTC.

V is TRBV5-4 and J is TRBJ2-7; a possible D gene is TRBD1 (5 bases). V gave up 1 base and J gave up 3 bases, with 11 bases separating them. The CDR3 spans 14 residues. CDR1 is SGHNT and CDR2 is YYREEE in the germline V gene (reference sequence). CDR3 sequence reads: CASSLTGEIYEQYF. The CDR3 region has the DNA TGTGCCAGCAGCTTGACAGGAGAAATCTACGAGCAGTACTTC.

This clone was detected a few times. The chain employs TRBV29-1 and TRBJ1-1; D gene uncertain. Between the trimmed V and J ends, which lost 7 bases and 3 bases, there was a span of 15 bases. Germline V gene lookup returns CDR1 SQVTM and CDR2 ANQGSEA. The CDR3 is 13 residues long. CDR3 protein: CSEREGSYTEAFF. As DNA, the CDR3 is TGCAGCGAGAGGGAGGGATCGTACACTGAAGCTTTCTTT.

The gene calls are TRBV7-6 and TRBJ2-7, with 10 bases lining up with TRBD2. This CDR3 region has 15 residues. Germline V CDR1 and CDR2: SGHVS, FNYEAQ. V gave up 5 bases and J gave up 6 bases; unmatched junction bases: 10. CDR3 loop: CASSRAGGHITEQYF. The CDR3 DNA reads TGTGCCAGCAGCCGAGCGGGAGGGCACATAACCGAGCAGTACTTC.

A remark on this clone: One end of the junction does not line up with germline, which may come from a read error. This CDR3 reads CASREDNMAYEQYF. The CDR3 DNA follows: TGTGCCAGCAGGGAAGATAACATGGCCTACGAGCAGTACTTC. V and J are TRBV2 and TRBJ2-7, with D uncertain. The germline V gene has CDR1 SNHLY and CDR2 FYNNEI. CDR3 length: 14 residues.

This chain connects TRBV7-2 to TRBJ2-7; TRBD1 is a possible D gene (6 bases). The CDR3 runs to 16 residues. V shed 4 bases and J shed 2 bases, with 18 bases lying between them. CDR1 and CDR2 (germline): SGHTA, FQGNSA. For the CDR3, the DNA is TGTGCCAGCAGCTCCCCGCCAGGGGCCTCAACCTACGAGCAGTACTTC. This translates into CASSSPPGASTYEQYF.

The gene calls are TRBV5-1 and TRBJ2-1; maybe TRBD1 (5 bases). This CDR3 region has 14 residues. V was pared by 0 bases and J by 7 bases, with 11 bases between. CDR1 and CDR2 from the germline V gene are SGHRS and YFSETQ. CDR3 bases: TGCGCCAGCAGCTTGGCCGTGACAGTAAATGAGCAGTTCTTC. It is translated as CASSLAVTVNEQFF.

The rearrangement links TRBV6-2 or TRBV6-3 to TRBJ2-2; a weak D match, TRBD2 (6 bases). The germline V gene encodes CDR1 MNHEY and CDR2 SVGEGT. The CDR3 runs to 15 residues. V lost 0 bases and J lost 7, with 12 bases in between. The CDR3 is CASSYSGGAGGELFF. The CDR3, as DNA: TGTGCCAGCAGTTACTCCGGGGGTGCGGGCGGGGAGCTGTTTTTT.

About this clone itself: Other DNA sequences in this specimen translate into the identical CDR3. The V gene is TRBV5-1, the J gene TRBJ2-1; 13 bases fit TRBD2. V was pared by 4 bases and J by 4 bases, with 5 bases of the junction left unmatched. The CDR3 is made up of 16 amino acids. Per germline, CDR1 SGHRS and CDR2 YFSETQ. The CDR3 nucleotides read TGCGCCAGCAGCCCGGGACTAGCGGGATCATACAATGAGCAGTTCTTC. Its translation: CASSPGLAGSYNEQFF. Full variable domain (outside the CDR3, taken from reference TRBV5-1 and TRBJ2-1): KAGVTQTPRYLIKTRGQQVTLSCSPISGHRSVSWYQQTPGQGLQFLFEYFSETQRNKGNFPGRFSGRQFSNSRSEMNVSTLELGDSALYLCASSPGLAGSYNEQFFGPGTRLTVL.

This sequence joins TRBV10-3 and TRBJ1-3; the match to TRBD1 covers 9 bases. The CDR3 consists of 15 residues. Losses at the gene ends were 10 bases for V and 0 bases for J; bases not matched to a gene: 7. Germline CDR1 is ENHRY and CDR2 is SYGVKD. CDR3 nucleotides: TGTGCCACCGTACAGGGGGCCCTCTCTGGAAACACCATATATTTT. This encodes CATVQGALSGNTIYF.

This rearrangement joins TRBV11-2 to TRBJ1-6; D gene ambiguous. The CDR3 sequence is 15 residues long. Germline loops: CDR1 SGHAT, CDR2 FQNNGV. Trimming stripped 0 bases from V and 7 bases from J, with 10 bases between. The CDR3: CASSLDPGRNSPLHF. The CDR3 coding sequence is TGTGCCAGCAGCTTAGATCCGGGGAGGAATTCACCCCTCCACTTT.

J is TRBJ1-6 and V is TRBV28; 7 positions match TRBD1. Germline V gene lookup returns CDR1 MDHEN and CDR2 SYDVKM. Unmatched junction bases numbered 5, after V lost 8 bases and J lost 4 bases. This CDR3 has 14 residues. The CDR3 here is CASRRDRYNSPLHF. For the CDR3, the DNA is TGTGCCAGCCGAAGGGACAGATATAATTCACCCCTCCACTTT.

The chain employs TRBV7-9 and TRBJ2-1; TRBD2 matches at 12 bases. Germline assignment: CDR1 SEHNR and CDR2 FQNEAQ (reference sequence). V lost 3 bases to trimming and J lost 4 bases; unmatched junction nucleotides: 10. CDR3 length equals 18 residues. The CDR3 region is CASSLPSGGAKGYNEQFF. The CDR3 DNA sequence: TGTGCCAGCAGCTTGCCTAGCGGGGGGGCGAAGGGGTACAATGAGCAGTTCTTC.

This chain uses TRBV28 with TRBJ1-3; D perhaps matches TRBD1 (5 bases). Trimming left V 8 bases short and J 0 bases short, with 29 bases between. Germline loops: CDR1 MDHEN, CDR2 SYDVKM. This CDR3 has 20 residues. Here the CDR3 DNA reads TGTGCCAGCGCCCCGTCAGTAGGGGAATCCTACTCGCCCTCTGGAAACACCATATATTTT. Protein product: CASAPSVGESYSPSGNTIYF.

This chain links TRBV28 with TRBJ2-1; 9 bases are a match to TRBD1. V lost 8 bases and J lost 6; bases outside the gene matches: 8. The CDR3 extends over 14 amino acids. Germline CDR1 is MDHEN and CDR2 is SYDVKM. The CDR3 loop reads CASVRDRDRNEQFF. In DNA, the CDR3 is TGTGCCAGCGTCCGGGACAGGGATCGCAATGAGCAGTTCTTC.

The V gene is TRBV28, the J gene TRBJ1-4, with 9 positions matching TRBD1. Unmatched junction bases numbered 11, after V lost 5 bases and J lost 10 bases. This CDR3 contains 15 residues. Germline-derived CDR1 and CDR2 are MDHEN and SYDVKM. CDR3 bases: TGTGCCAGCAGTCGGACCCGGGACAGGGACCCAAAACTGTTTTTT. This encodes CASSRTRDRDPKLFF.